This is a list of T cell receptor beta chains from one sample in a study of blood T cell repertoires in COVID-19. Sequencing was performed with immunoSEQ multiplex PCR; in TCRdb, only in-frame clones are kept and a portion is missing. The repertoire holds around 110,000 clones, 70% to 90% seen once, with 2% to 2.5% in the top ten. Sequenced: peripheral blood. The receptors originated from a man aged 30 to 39 with acute or convalescent COVID-19. CDR3s include the opening cysteine and the closing phenylalanine or tryptophan. D genes are given only for firm matches. For some rows the clone size is stated as once, few or many, or as a class when expanded; others skip it.

abundance: .
j_gene: TRBJ1-5
v_gene: TRBV6-1
d_gene: .
CDR3nt: TGTGCCAGCAGTGAAGCGGGGTGGGGGGGCAATCAGCCCCAGCATTTT
CDR3aa: CASSEAGWGGNQPQHF

abundance: .
j_gene: TRBJ2-7
v_gene: TRBV7-8
d_gene: .
CDR3nt: TGTGCCAGCAGCTTAGGTCCTTCGACGGGCTACGAGCAGTACTTC
CDR3aa: CASSLGPSTGYEQYF

abundance: few
j_gene: TRBJ1-6
v_gene: TRBV19
d_gene: .
CDR3nt: TGTGCCAGTAGTGAACAAGTCTCGGGGAATTCACCCCTCCACTTT
CDR3aa: CASSEQVSGNSPLHF

abundance: .
j_gene: TRBJ2-5
v_gene: TRBV7-3
d_gene: .
CDR3nt: TGTGCCAGCAGCTTAGCCGCAGGGTTGCTGGAGACCCAGTACTTC
CDR3aa: CASSLAAGLLETQYF

abundance: .
j_gene: TRBJ1-5
v_gene: TRBV19
d_gene: TRBD1
CDR3nt: TGTGCCAGTAGTCAGCCCAGGTGGACAGGGGGCGATGATCAGCCCCAGCATTTT
CDR3aa: CASSQPRWTGGDDQPQHF

abundance: .
j_gene: TRBJ2-3
v_gene: TRBV10-3
d_gene: TRBD2
CDR3nt: TGTGCCATCAGGTCCCCGGCGGGAGGCACAGATACGCAGTATTTT
CDR3aa: CAIRSPAGGTDTQYF

abundance: few
j_gene: TRBJ2-7
v_gene: TRBV29-1
d_gene: TRBD1
CDR3nt: TGCAGCGTGACAGCCGGGACAGGGTACGAGCAGTACTTC
CDR3aa: CSVTAGTGYEQYF

abundance: .
j_gene: TRBJ1-1
v_gene: TRBV5-7
d_gene: TRBD1
CDR3nt: TGTGCCAGCAGCCCCGGACAGGGAAGGACTGAAGCTTTCTTT
CDR3aa: CASSPGQGRTEAFF

abundance: once
j_gene: TRBJ2-5
v_gene: TRBV5-5
d_gene: .
CDR3nt: TGTGCCAGCAGCATTCAGGGGGGTCAAGAGACCCAGTACTTC
CDR3aa: CASSIQGGQETQYF

abundance: .
j_gene: TRBJ1-5
v_gene: TRBV25-1
d_gene: .
CDR3nt: TGTGCCAGCAGTGAGGGGGGTCGGGGCAATCAGCCCCAGCATTTT
CDR3aa: CASSEGGRGNQPQHF

abundance: .
j_gene: TRBJ1-6
v_gene: TRBV27
d_gene: TRBD1
CDR3nt: TGTGCCAGCGGACAGACAGGGGCGGGTTCACCCCTCCACTTT
CDR3aa: CASGQTGAGSPLHF

abundance: .
j_gene: TRBJ2-3
v_gene: TRBV9
d_gene: .
CDR3nt: TGTGCCAGCAGCGCCGGCCGTGGCGGGGGCGGAGATACGCAGTATTTT
CDR3aa: CASSAGRGGGGDTQYF

abundance: .
j_gene: TRBJ2-5
v_gene: TRBV7-2
d_gene: .
CDR3nt: TGTGCCAGCAGCCCCTTTTCCCAGCGGGCGATCCAAGAGACCCAGTACTTC
CDR3aa: CASSPFSQRAIQETQYF

abundance: .
j_gene: TRBJ1-5
v_gene: TRBV30
d_gene: TRBD1
CDR3nt: TGTGCCTGGAGTGTCATGACAGGGGGCAATCAGCCCCAGCATTTT
CDR3aa: CAWSVMTGGNQPQHF

abundance: once
j_gene: TRBJ1-4
v_gene: TRBV5-8
d_gene: .
CDR3nt: TGTGCCAGCAGTCCGCGGGGGGGCGCCTCGTTATCTAGGATTTTT
CDR3aa: CASSPRGGASLSRIF

abundance: .
j_gene: TRBJ2-2
v_gene: TRBV10-1
d_gene: TRBD2
CDR3nt: TGCGCCAGCAGCGGAACACTAGCGGCTGGGAACACCGGGGAGCTGTTTTTT
CDR3aa: CASSGTLAAGNTGELFF

abundance: .
j_gene: TRBJ1-4
v_gene: TRBV2
d_gene: TRBD1
CDR3nt: TGTGCCAGCAGGGTTCGACAGGGCGTTGCAACTAATGAAAAACTGTTTTTT
CDR3aa: CASRVRQGVATNEKLFF

abundance: .
j_gene: TRBJ2-2
v_gene: TRBV6-6
d_gene: TRBD2
CDR3nt: TGTGCCAGCAGTTACTCGTATAGCGGGAGTGTAGGGGAGCTGTTTTTT
CDR3aa: CASSYSYSGSVGELFF

abundance: once
j_gene: TRBJ2-7
v_gene: TRBV13
d_gene: TRBD1
CDR3nt: TGTGCCAGCAGCTTGCGGGACAGGAGCTACGAGCAGTACTTC
CDR3aa: CASSLRDRSYEQYF

abundance: once
j_gene: TRBJ2-3
v_gene: TRBV5-6
d_gene: .
CDR3nt: TGTGCCAGCAGCTTAAGCGATACGGTGGATACGCAGTATTTT
CDR3aa: CASSLSDTVDTQYF

abundance: .
j_gene: TRBJ2-1
v_gene: TRBV6-1
d_gene: TRBD2
CDR3nt: TGTGCCAGCAGTGAAGCGCGGGGGTTAGGAGCGGGAGGGCCTGTTGAGCAGTTCTTC
CDR3aa: CASSEARGLGAGGPVEQFF

abundance: .
j_gene: TRBJ1-5
v_gene: TRBV5-6
d_gene: .
CDR3nt: TGTGCCAGCAGCGATATGACGTCCGGCGGGGGCAATCAGCCCCAGCATTTT
CDR3aa: CASSDMTSGGGNQPQHF

abundance: .
j_gene: TRBJ2-7
v_gene: TRBV11-2
d_gene: TRBD1
CDR3nt: TGTGCCAGCAGCATCGGGACAGCATCTTACGAGCAGTACTTC
CDR3aa: CASSIGTASYEQYF

abundance: .
j_gene: TRBJ1-4
v_gene: TRBV4-1
d_gene: TRBD1
CDR3nt: TGCGCCAGCAGCCAAGGAACGACAGGGAGCAATGAAAAACTGTTTTTT
CDR3aa: CASSQGTTGSNEKLFF

abundance: .
j_gene: TRBJ1-1
v_gene: TRBV11-2
d_gene: .
CDR3nt: TGTGCCAGCAGCTTAGCTCCGGGGGTGACTGAAGCTTTCTTT
CDR3aa: CASSLAPGVTEAFF

abundance: once
j_gene: TRBJ1-6
v_gene: TRBV4-2
d_gene: .
CDR3nt: TGTGCCAGCAGCCAAGAGGGGGGAACGGGATATTCACCCCTCCACTTT
CDR3aa: CASSQEGGTGYSPLHF

abundance: once
j_gene: TRBJ1-2
v_gene: TRBV7-9
d_gene: TRBD1
CDR3nt: TGTGCCAGCAGCCGGATAGGGGACAGCCACTATGGCTACACCTTC
CDR3aa: CASSRIGDSHYGYTF

abundance: .
j_gene: TRBJ1-2
v_gene: TRBV6-6
d_gene: .
CDR3nt: TGTGCCGGCCGGAGGGAGGGGTTATATGGCTACACCTTC
CDR3aa: CAGRREGLYGYTF

abundance: .
j_gene: TRBJ2-1
v_gene: TRBV7-8
d_gene: .
CDR3nt: TGTGCCAGCAGCTTAGCGGGAGCCAATGAGCAGTTCTTC
CDR3aa: CASSLAGANEQFF

abundance: .
j_gene: TRBJ1-2
v_gene: TRBV9
d_gene: TRBD1
CDR3nt: TGTGCCAGCAGCAAACAGGGGATAAACTATGGCTACACCTTC
CDR3aa: CASSKQGINYGYTF

abundance: .
j_gene: TRBJ2-1
v_gene: TRBV9
d_gene: .
CDR3nt: TGTGCCAGCAGCGTAGCTATCATAGCAGGGCCGGGGGATGAGCAGTTCTTC
CDR3aa: CASSVAIIAGPGDEQFF

abundance: .
j_gene: TRBJ2-3
v_gene: TRBV5-8
d_gene: .
CDR3nt: TGTGCCAGCAGCTGGGGACTCCTTAGCACAGATACGCAGTATTTT
CDR3aa: CASSWGLLSTDTQYF

abundance: .
j_gene: TRBJ1-5
v_gene: TRBV4-1
d_gene: TRBD1
CDR3nt: TGCGCCAGCAGCCAAGTCGCCGGGACAGGCAATCAGCCCCAGCATTTT
CDR3aa: CASSQVAGTGNQPQHF

abundance: .
j_gene: TRBJ2-3
v_gene: TRBV19
d_gene: TRBD2
CDR3nt: TGTGCCAGTAGTGTTCTAGCGGGAGGGAACACAGATACGCAGTATTTT
CDR3aa: CASSVLAGGNTDTQYF

abundance: .
j_gene: TRBJ2-1
v_gene: TRBV27
d_gene: TRBD1
CDR3nt: TGTGCCAGCAGTACCCGACAGGGGAAGCAGTTCTTC
CDR3aa: CASSTRQGKQFF

abundance: .
j_gene: TRBJ1-6
v_gene: TRBV4-1
d_gene: .
CDR3nt: TGCGCCAGCAGCCAAGCCCCTATTAATTCACCCCTCCACTTT
CDR3aa: CASSQAPINSPLHF

abundance: once
j_gene: TRBJ2-1
v_gene: TRBV5-5
d_gene: TRBD2
CDR3nt: TGTGCCAGCAGCCTCCCGGGGCGGGGGATAGGGCAGTTCTTC
CDR3aa: CASSLPGRGIGQFF

abundance: .
j_gene: TRBJ2-5
v_gene: TRBV19
d_gene: TRBD2
CDR3nt: TGTGCCAGTAGAAGGACTAGCGGGGGGATGGAGACCCAGTACTTC
CDR3aa: CASRRTSGGMETQYF

abundance: .
j_gene: TRBJ2-5
v_gene: TRBV3-1/TRBV3-2
d_gene: .
CDR3nt: TGTGCCAGCAGCTCGTTTGGGGCTTTCGAGACCCAGTACTTC
CDR3aa: CASSSFGAFETQYF

abundance: .
j_gene: TRBJ2-7
v_gene: TRBV7-8
d_gene: TRBD1
CDR3nt: TGTGCCAGCAGCCAAGAGACAGGGGGGACCTACGAGCAGTACTTC
CDR3aa: CASSQETGGTYEQYF

abundance: .
j_gene: TRBJ2-1
v_gene: TRBV19
d_gene: TRBD2
CDR3nt: TGTGCCAGTACCACTAGCGGACCGAACAATGAGCAGTTCTTC
CDR3aa: CASTTSGPNNEQFF

abundance: .
j_gene: TRBJ1-5
v_gene: TRBV19
d_gene: TRBD1
CDR3nt: TGTGCCAGTAGTACAATCAGACAGGGAAGACAGCCCCAGCATTTT
CDR3aa: CASSTIRQGRQPQHF

abundance: .
j_gene: TRBJ1-5
v_gene: TRBV7-2
d_gene: .
CDR3nt: TGTGCCAGCAGCCCGACAGGACAGAATCAGCCCCAGCATTTT
CDR3aa: CASSPTGQNQPQHF

abundance: .
j_gene: TRBJ2-3
v_gene: TRBV11-2
d_gene: .
CDR3nt: TGTGCCAGCAGCTTAGATACGGGGGTGACTTTGTATTTT
CDR3aa: CASSLDTGVTLYF

abundance: .
j_gene: TRBJ1-5
v_gene: TRBV11-2
d_gene: TRBD1
CDR3nt: TGTGCCAGCAGCCCCGGGACAGGGGGCAATCAGCCCCAGCATTTT
CDR3aa: CASSPGTGGNQPQHF

abundance: .
j_gene: TRBJ2-1
v_gene: TRBV9
d_gene: .
CDR3nt: TGTGCCAGCAGTACCCCAGGGATCCATGAGCAGTTCTTC
CDR3aa: CASSTPGIHEQFF

abundance: .
j_gene: TRBJ2-7
v_gene: TRBV7-2
d_gene: TRBD2
CDR3nt: TGTGCCAGCAGCTTTTCCGGGACTAGCGGGGGGGTCAGCTCCTACGAGCAGTACTTC
CDR3aa: CASSFSGTSGGVSSYEQYF

abundance: .
j_gene: TRBJ2-5
v_gene: TRBV13
d_gene: TRBD1
CDR3nt: TGTGCCAGCAGCGTTCGACAGGGCCCCCAAGAGACCCAGTACTTC
CDR3aa: CASSVRQGPQETQYF

abundance: .
j_gene: TRBJ2-3
v_gene: TRBV5-1
d_gene: .
CDR3nt: TGCGCCAGCAGCTTGATTGTGGCGGGATCAGATACGCAGTATTTT
CDR3aa: CASSLIVAGSDTQYF

abundance: .
j_gene: TRBJ1-2
v_gene: TRBV3-1/TRBV3-2
d_gene: .
CDR3nt: TGTGCCAGCAGCCCCGCCGCGGATTCCTATGGCTACACCTTC
CDR3aa: CASSPAADSYGYTF